This is a list of T cell receptor beta chains from one sample in a study of cytomegalovirus exposure and HLA in healthy donors. TCRdb's table, derived via immunoSEQ multiplex PCR, lists solely in-frame clones and lacks some. The sample has fewer than 65,000 clones; 89% are singletons. Sequenced material: PBMCs. These receptors came from a woman in her late teens or twenties in good health and CMV-seronegative. CDR3s include the opening cysteine and the closing phenylalanine or tryptophan. D genes are given only for firm matches. Clone size is shown for a subset of rows, as once, few, many or a class of expanded clone.

V	J	D	size	DNA	CDR3
TRBV27	TRBJ1-1	TRBD1	-	TGTGCCAGCAGTACCCGACAGGGAATGAACACTGAAGCTTTCTTT	CASSTRQGMNTEAFF
TRBV18	TRBJ1-2	-	few	TGTGCCAGCTCACCGCCAGGGAACTATGGCTACACCTTC	CASSPPGNYGYTF
TRBV6-5	TRBJ1-6	-	few	TGTGCCAGCAGTCCCCCAGGCACTAATTCACCCCTCCACTTT	CASSPPGTNSPLHF
TRBV7-2	TRBJ2-1	TRBD2	-	TGTGCCAGCAGCTTCTCGACTAGCGGGGTATTATTCTTC	CASSFSTSGVLFF
TRBV29-1	TRBJ1-1	TRBD1	-	TGCAGCGGGGGGGACAGGGGGCCAGCTTTCTTT	CSGGDRGPAFF
TRBV19	TRBJ2-1	TRBD2	-	TGTGCCAGTATAAGGACTAGCGGGAGAGGCTACAATGAGCAGTTCTTC	CASIRTSGRGYNEQFF
TRBV19	TRBJ1-5	-	-	TGTGCCAGTAGTATTCTCCTTACGACAGGCAATAGCAATCAGCCCCAGCATTTT	CASSILLTTGNSNQPQHF
TRBV2	TRBJ1-4	-	-	TGTGCCAGCACGGGGCACAGGGAAGGTGAAAAACTGTTTTTT	CASTGHREGEKLFF
TRBV4-3	TRBJ1-4	-	-	TGCGCCAGCAGCCAGACAACAGGGACTAATGAAAAACTGTTTTTT	CASSQTTGTNEKLFF
TRBV7-2	TRBJ2-1	TRBD2	-	TGTGCCAGCAGCTTACTGGCCGGGGGGAGAGGTAATGAGCAGTTCTTC	CASSLLAGGRGNEQFF
TRBV28	TRBJ1-5	-	-	TGTGCCAGCAGGTCGGACAGTTATAGCAATCAGCCCCAGCATTTT	CASRSDSYSNQPQHF
TRBV6-4	TRBJ1-2	TRBD1	-	TGTGCCAGCAGTCCATGGGGACAGGGCGCTTATGGCTACACCTTC	CASSPWGQGAYGYTF